The present TCR beta chain was sequenced within a study of control samples from healthy donors and cancer patients. TCRdb's copy holds only in-frame clones and misses some; the assay was immunoSEQ multiplex PCR. The sample holds under 150,000 clones, roughly 92% seen once. The length of the CDR3 is 14 residues. The germline V gene has CDR1 LGHDT and CDR2 YNNKEL (reference sequence). With 3 bases removed from V and 0 bases from J, the gap between germline ends came to 5 bases. The chain carries TRBV3-1 (or the pseudogene TRBV3-2) and TRBJ1-4, with no clear D. This receptor was obtained from a man between 25 and 39 years old in good health. The material sequenced was blood. This CDR3 reads CASSHRSTNEKLFF. The DNA of the CDR3 is TGTGCCAGCAGCCACCGGTCAACTAATGAAAAACTGTTTTTT.